The entry below describes one T cell receptor beta chain. The antigen is unknown. There are 15 residues in the CDR3. After removal of 5 bases from V and 0 bases from J, the junction contained 9 bases not matched to a gene. CDR1 and CDR2 (germline): DFQATT, SNEGSKA (reference sequence). This specimen comes from a study of early T cells in non-severe SARS-CoV-2 infection. One entry per CDR3 protein, called by TCRdb with MiXCR from the 5' RACE reads. The sample has roughly 80,000 distinct CDR3 sequences; about 11% are singletons. General study results and limits: The VDJdb matching leaned toward anti-spike CD8 responses and overlooked private and CD4 specificities.

The sequences come from whole blood, collected at baseline. The sequence came from an adult who was a healthcare worker with PCR-confirmed SARS-CoV-2 infection or an uninfected control (not recorded which). J is TRBJ2-7 and V is TRBV20-1; 8 bases are a match to TRBD1. The CDR3 region has the DNA TGCAGTGCTTACCCAAGACAGGGGATCTCCTACGAGCAGTACTTC. Translated, it gives CSAYPRQGISYEQYF.